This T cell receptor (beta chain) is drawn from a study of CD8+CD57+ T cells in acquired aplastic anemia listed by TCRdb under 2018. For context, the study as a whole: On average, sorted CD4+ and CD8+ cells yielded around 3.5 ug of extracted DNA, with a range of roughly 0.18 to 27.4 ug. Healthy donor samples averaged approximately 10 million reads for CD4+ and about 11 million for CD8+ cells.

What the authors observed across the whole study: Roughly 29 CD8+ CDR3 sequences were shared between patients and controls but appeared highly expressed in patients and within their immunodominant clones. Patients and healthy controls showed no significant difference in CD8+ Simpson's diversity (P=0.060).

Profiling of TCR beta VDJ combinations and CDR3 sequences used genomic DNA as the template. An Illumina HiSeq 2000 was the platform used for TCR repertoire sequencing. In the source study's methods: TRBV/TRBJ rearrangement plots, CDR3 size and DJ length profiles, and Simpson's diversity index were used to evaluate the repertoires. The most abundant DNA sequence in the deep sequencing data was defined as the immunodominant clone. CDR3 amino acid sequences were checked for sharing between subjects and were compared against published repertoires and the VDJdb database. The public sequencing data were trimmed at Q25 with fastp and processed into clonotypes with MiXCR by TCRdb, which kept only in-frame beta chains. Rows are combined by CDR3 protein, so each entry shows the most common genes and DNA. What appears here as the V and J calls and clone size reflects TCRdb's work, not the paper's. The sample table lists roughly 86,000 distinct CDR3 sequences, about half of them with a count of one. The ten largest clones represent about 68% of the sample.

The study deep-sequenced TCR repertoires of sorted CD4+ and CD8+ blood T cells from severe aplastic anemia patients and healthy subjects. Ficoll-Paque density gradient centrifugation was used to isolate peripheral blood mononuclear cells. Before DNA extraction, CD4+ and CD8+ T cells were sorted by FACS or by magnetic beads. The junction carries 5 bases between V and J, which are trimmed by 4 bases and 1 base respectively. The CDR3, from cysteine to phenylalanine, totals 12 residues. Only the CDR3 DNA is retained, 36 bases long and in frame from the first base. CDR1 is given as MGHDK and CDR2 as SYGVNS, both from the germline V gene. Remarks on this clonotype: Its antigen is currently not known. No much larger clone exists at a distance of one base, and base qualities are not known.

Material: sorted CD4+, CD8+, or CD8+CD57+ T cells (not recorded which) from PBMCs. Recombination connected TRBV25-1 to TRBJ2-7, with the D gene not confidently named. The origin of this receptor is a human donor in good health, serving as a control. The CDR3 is CASSGLSYEQYF. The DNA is TGTGCCAGCAGTGGCCTGTCCTACGAGCAGTACTTC.